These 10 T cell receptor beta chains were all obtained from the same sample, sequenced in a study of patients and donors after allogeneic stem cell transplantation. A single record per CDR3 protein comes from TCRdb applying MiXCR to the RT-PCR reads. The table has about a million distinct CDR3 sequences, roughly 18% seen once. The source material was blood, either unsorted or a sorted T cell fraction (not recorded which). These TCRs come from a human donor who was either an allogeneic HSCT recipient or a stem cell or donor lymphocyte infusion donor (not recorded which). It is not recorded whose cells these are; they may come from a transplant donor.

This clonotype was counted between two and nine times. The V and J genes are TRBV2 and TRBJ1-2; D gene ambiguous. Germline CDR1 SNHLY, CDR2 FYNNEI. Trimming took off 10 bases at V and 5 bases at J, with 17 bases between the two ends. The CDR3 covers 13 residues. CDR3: CANSQTALYGYTF. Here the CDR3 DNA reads TGTGCCAATTCACAGACGGCGCTATATGGCTACACCTTC.

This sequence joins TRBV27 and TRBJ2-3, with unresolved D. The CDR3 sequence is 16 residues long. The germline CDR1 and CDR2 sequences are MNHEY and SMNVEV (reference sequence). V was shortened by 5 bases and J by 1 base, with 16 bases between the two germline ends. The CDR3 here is CASSPLLRLGTDTQYF. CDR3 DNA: TGTGCCAGCAGTCCCTTGTTACGGCTCGGCACAGATACGCAGTATTTT.

The DNA for the CDR3 is TGTGCCACCAGCAGAGGACAACGCGGGAGGGCCTACAATGAGCAGTTCTTC. The encoded protein is CATSRGQRGRAYNEQFF. This chain joins TRBV15 and TRBJ2-1, with 9 bases fitting TRBD2. Losses at the gene ends were 1 base for V and 2 bases for J; bases not matched to a gene: 6. This CDR3 is built from 17 residues. Germline V gene data show CDR1 as LNHNV and CDR2 as YYDKDF (reference sequence).

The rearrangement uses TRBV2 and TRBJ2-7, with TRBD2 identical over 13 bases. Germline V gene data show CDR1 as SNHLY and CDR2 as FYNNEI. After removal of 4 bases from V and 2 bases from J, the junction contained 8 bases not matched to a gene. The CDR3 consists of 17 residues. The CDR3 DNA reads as TGTGCCAGCAGTGCCCGGACTAGCGGGAGCCTCGCCTACGAGCAGTACTTC. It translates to CASSARTSGSLAYEQYF.

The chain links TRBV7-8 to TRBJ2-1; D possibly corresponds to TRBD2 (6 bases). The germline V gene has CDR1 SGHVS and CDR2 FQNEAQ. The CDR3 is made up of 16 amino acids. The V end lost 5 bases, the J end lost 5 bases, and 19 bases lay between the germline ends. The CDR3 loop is CASSPTPLAPNNEQFF. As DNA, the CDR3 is TGTGCCAGCAGCCCCACCCCGCTAGCGCCTAACAATGAGCAGTTCTTC.

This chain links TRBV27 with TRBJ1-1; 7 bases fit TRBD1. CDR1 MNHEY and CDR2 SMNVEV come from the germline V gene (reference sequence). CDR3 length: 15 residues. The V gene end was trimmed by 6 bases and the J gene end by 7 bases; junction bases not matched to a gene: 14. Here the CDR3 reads CASSTPGQHWGEAFF. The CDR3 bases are TGTGCCAGCAGCACTCCGGGACAGCACTGGGGTGAAGCTTTCTTT.

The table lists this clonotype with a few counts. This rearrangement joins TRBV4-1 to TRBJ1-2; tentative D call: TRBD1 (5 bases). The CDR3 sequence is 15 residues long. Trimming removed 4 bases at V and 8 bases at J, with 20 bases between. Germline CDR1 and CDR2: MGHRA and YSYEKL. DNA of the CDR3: TGCGCCAGCAGCCCCCAATCACAGGTGCTGTGGGGCTACACCTTC. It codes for CASSPQSQVLWGYTF.

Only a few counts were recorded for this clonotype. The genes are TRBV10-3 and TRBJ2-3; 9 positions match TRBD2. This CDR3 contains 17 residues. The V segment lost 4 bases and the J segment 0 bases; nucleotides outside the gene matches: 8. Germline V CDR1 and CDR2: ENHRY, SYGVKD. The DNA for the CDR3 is TGTGCCATCAGTGGATCTGGACTAGCGAATAGCACAGATACGCAGTATTTT. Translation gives CAISGSGLANSTDTQYF.

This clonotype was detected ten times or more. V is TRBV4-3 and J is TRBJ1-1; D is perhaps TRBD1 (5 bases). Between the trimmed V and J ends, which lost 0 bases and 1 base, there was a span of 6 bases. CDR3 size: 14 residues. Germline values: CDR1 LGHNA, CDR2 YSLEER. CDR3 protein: CASSQEGGNTEAFF. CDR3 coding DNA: TGCGCCAGCAGCCAAGAGGGGGGGAACACTGAAGCTTTCTTT.

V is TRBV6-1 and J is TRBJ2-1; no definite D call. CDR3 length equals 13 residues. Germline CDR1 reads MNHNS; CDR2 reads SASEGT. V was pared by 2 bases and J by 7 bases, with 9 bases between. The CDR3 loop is CASSELGRNEQFF. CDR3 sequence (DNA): TGTGCCAGCAGTGAACTGGGTCGGAATGAGCAGTTCTTC.